This T cell receptor (beta chain) emerged from a study of PD-L1 blockade in urothelial cancer. About the study: From 0 to 3 prior chemotherapy regimens had been given to the patients. Blood was analyzed 3 weeks (second dose) and 6 weeks after treatment start.

The study's findings and limits: Patients with below-median pretreatment blood clonality survived longer.

V was clipped by 4 bases and J by 0 bases; unmatched bases: 9. This CDR3 region has 17 residues. Germline V gene lookup returns CDR1 SGHNT and CDR2 YYREEE (reference sequence). Synthetic TCR analog templates were spiked into each PCR. The method was immunoSEQ multiplex PCR; TCRdb's version includes in-frame clones alone and lacks a portion of them. The sample comprises about 41,000 clones, 85% of which are singletons, and roughly 2.5% rests with the top ten. A word on this clone: Its antigen is currently unknown.

Described time point: peripheral blood 6 weeks after treatment start. The sequence was obtained from a man between 65 and 85 years old with urothelial cancer. Material: PBMCs, obtained around atezolizumab (anti-PD-L1) treatment. The rearrangement links TRBV5-4 to TRBJ2-3; TRBD2 aligns across 9 bases. Written as DNA, the CDR3 is TGTGCCAGCAGCACCAAAACTAGCGGGTCTAGCACAGATACGCAGTATTTT. Protein sequence: CASSTKTSGSSTDTQYF.